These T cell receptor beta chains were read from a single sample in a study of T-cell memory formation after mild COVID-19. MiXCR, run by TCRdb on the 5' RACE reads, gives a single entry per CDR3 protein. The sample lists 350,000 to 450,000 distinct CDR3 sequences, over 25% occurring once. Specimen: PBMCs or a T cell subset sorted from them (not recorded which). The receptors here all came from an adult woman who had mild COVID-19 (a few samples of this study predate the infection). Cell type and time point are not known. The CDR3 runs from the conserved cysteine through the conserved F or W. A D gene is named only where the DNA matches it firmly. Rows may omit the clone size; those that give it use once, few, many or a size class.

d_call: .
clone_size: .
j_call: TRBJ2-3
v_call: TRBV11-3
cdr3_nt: TGTGCCAGCAGCAGAATTTCTAGCACAGATACGCAGTATTTT
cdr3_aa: CASSRISSTDTQYF

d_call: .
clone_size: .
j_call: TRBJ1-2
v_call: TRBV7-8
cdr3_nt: TGTGCCAGCAGCTCCGATGATCGGGGGCGTTATGGCTACACCTTC
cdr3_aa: CASSSDDRGRYGYTF

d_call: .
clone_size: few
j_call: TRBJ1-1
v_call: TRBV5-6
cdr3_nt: TGTGCCAGCAGCTTTACCTCGTCCCCAACCTTCTACACTGAAGCTTTCTTT
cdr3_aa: CASSFTSSPTFYTEAFF

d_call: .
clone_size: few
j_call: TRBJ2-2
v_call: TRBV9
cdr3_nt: TGTGCCAGCAGCGTAACAGAGACGAACACCGGGGAGCTGTTTTTT
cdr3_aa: CASSVTETNTGELFF

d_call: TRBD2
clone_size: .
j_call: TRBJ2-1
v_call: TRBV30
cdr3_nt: TGTGCCTGGACTAGCGGGATCTACAATGAGCAGTTCTTC
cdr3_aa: CAWTSGIYNEQFF

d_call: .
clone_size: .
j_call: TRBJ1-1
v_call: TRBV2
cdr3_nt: TGTGCCAGCAGCGCCCAGGGTTCGAACACTGAAGCTTTCTTT
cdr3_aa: CASSAQGSNTEAFF

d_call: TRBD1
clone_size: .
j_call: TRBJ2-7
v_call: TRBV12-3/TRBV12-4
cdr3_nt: TGTGCCAGCAGTTTAAGGAACAGGGGGCTCTCCGAGCAGTACTTC
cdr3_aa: CASSLRNRGLSEQYF

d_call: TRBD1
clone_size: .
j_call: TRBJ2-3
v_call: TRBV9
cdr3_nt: TGTGCCAGCAGCGTAGCCCCGGGGACAGGGGGTTCAACAGATACGCAGTATTTT
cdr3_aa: CASSVAPGTGGSTDTQYF

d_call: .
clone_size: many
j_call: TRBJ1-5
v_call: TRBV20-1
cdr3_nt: TGCAGTGCTAGAGATACCGGGGTCGATCAGCCCCAGCATTTT
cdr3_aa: CSARDTGVDQPQHF

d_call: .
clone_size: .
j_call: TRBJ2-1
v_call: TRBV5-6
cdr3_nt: TGTGCCAGCAGCTTTCGGGCAGGGCCCTACAATGAGCAGTTCTTC
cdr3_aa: CASSFRAGPYNEQFF

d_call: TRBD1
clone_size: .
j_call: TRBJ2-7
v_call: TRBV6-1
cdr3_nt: TGTGCCAGCAGACTTGTCCGGACAGGGAAGGGCGAGCAGTACTTC
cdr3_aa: CASRLVRTGKGEQYF

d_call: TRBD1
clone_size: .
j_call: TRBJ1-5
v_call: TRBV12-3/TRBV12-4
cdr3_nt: TGTGCCAGCAGTTTTCGGGGGACAGGTGCTAATCAGCCCCAGCATTTT
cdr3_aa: CASSFRGTGANQPQHF

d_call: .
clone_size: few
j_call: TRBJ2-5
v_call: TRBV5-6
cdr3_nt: TGTGCCAGCAGCACCCGGACGGTCCTCATCGCCCAAGAGACCCAGTACTTC
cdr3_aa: CASSTRTVLIAQETQYF

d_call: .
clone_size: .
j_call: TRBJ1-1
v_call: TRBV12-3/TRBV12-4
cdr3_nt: TGTGCCAGCAGTCCCCTAGACAGGCCCCTGAACACTGAAGCTTTCTTT
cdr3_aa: CASSPLDRPLNTEAFF

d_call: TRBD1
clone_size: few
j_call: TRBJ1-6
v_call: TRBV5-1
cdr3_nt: TGCGCCAGCAGCCGGGGACAGGGAAACTCGGATTCACCCCTCCACTTT
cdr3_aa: CASSRGQGNSDSPLHF

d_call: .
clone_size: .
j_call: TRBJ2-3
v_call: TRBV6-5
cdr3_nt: TGTGCCAGCAGTCCCCCCAGCCTCACAGATACGCAGTATTTT
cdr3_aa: CASSPPSLTDTQYF

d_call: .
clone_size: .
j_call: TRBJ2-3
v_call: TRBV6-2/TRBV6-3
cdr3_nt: TGTGCCAGCAGTTACCCCCCCCGGGGGACAGATACGCAGTATTTT
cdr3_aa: CASSYPPRGTDTQYF

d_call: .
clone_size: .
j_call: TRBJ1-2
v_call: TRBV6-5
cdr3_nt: TGTGCCAGCAGTTATCACCTGGGAGATGGCTACACCTTC
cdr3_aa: CASSYHLGDGYTF

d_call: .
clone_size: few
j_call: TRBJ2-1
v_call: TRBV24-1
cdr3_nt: TGTGCCACCGAGTCGGGGGACAGTTATCTTGAGCAGTTCTTC
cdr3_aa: CATESGDSYLEQFF

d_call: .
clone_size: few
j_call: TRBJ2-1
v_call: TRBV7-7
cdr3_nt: TGTGCTAGCAGCTTAGCATTTGCGGGAGAGCAGTTCTTC
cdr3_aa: CASSLAFAGEQFF